These T cell receptor beta chains were read from a single sample in a study of T cell responses to AZD1222 COVID-19 vaccine. Some clones are missing from TCRdb's copy, which holds only in-frame ones; the method was immunoSEQ multiplex PCR. The sample contains about 120,000 clones, over 75% of which appear only once. The sample was peripheral blood, taken on day 0 of AZD1222 vaccination. These receptors were obtained from an adult in good health. CDR3s include the opening cysteine and the closing phenylalanine or tryptophan. Fields, in order: CDR3 DNA, CDR3 protein, D gene, J gene, clone size, V gene. D genes are given only for firm matches. Some rows mark clone size as missing; the rest say once, few, many or name a class of expanded clone.

CDR3nt: TGTGCCAGCAGGGCCGGACTAGCGGGAAAGGAGACCCAGTACTTC
CDR3aa: CASRAGLAGKETQYF
d_gene: TRBD2
j_gene: TRBJ2-5
abundance: -
v_gene: TRBV3-1/TRBV3-2

CDR3nt: TGTGCCAGCAGTTCCAATTTGGACCGGGATTCAGAGACCCAGTACTTC
CDR3aa: CASSSNLDRDSETQYF
d_gene: -
j_gene: TRBJ2-5
abundance: few
v_gene: TRBV7-9

CDR3nt: TGTGCCAGCACCCCCCTGAGGTCTGAAGCTTTCTTT
CDR3aa: CASTPLRSEAFF
d_gene: -
j_gene: TRBJ1-1
abundance: few
v_gene: TRBV6-5

CDR3nt: TGTGCCAGCAGTCGCCCGGCAGGGGGGACCTACGAGCAGTACTTC
CDR3aa: CASSRPAGGTYEQYF
d_gene: -
j_gene: TRBJ2-7
abundance: -
v_gene: TRBV6-2/TRBV6-3

CDR3nt: TGTGCCAGCAGCCCAAACAACCAGGGGTTAAATGAAAAACTGTTTTTT
CDR3aa: CASSPNNQGLNEKLFF
d_gene: -
j_gene: TRBJ1-4
abundance: -
v_gene: TRBV11-2

CDR3nt: TGTGCCAGCTCCGGGACAGTCCTAAATGAGCAGTTCTTC
CDR3aa: CASSGTVLNEQFF
d_gene: TRBD1
j_gene: TRBJ2-1
abundance: -
v_gene: TRBV28

CDR3nt: TGTGCCAGCAGAGCACCGCCCGGGGACACAAACTATGGCTACACCTTC
CDR3aa: CASRAPPGDTNYGYTF
d_gene: -
j_gene: TRBJ1-2
abundance: -
v_gene: TRBV28

CDR3nt: TGTGCCAGCTCACCAACCCCGCAGGTGAACACCGGGGAGCTGTTTTTT
CDR3aa: CASSPTPQVNTGELFF
d_gene: -
j_gene: TRBJ2-2
abundance: once
v_gene: TRBV18

CDR3nt: TGCAGCGTTGAAAAAGAGGCAGGGACGCTTTATGGCTACACCTTC
CDR3aa: CSVEKEAGTLYGYTF
d_gene: -
j_gene: TRBJ1-2
abundance: -
v_gene: TRBV29-1

CDR3nt: TGTGCCAGCAGCCTGGACAGGTGGGATGAAAAACTGTTTTTT
CDR3aa: CASSLDRWDEKLFF
d_gene: TRBD1
j_gene: TRBJ1-4
abundance: -
v_gene: TRBV7-9

CDR3nt: TGTGCCAGCAGGTTGCCGGGACAGGGGAACCACGAGCAGTACTTC
CDR3aa: CASRLPGQGNHEQYF
d_gene: TRBD1
j_gene: TRBJ2-7
abundance: many
v_gene: TRBV5-4

CDR3nt: TGTGCCAGCAGCAGCTTTATACAGGGTCGGGATGACGGGGCCAACGTCCTGACTTTC
CDR3aa: CASSSFIQGRDDGANVLTF
d_gene: -
j_gene: TRBJ2-6
abundance: few
v_gene: TRBV21-1

CDR3nt: TGCGCCAGCAGCCAGGCATCGGGACTAGTGATCGGGGAGCTGTTTTTT
CDR3aa: CASSQASGLVIGELFF
d_gene: TRBD2
j_gene: TRBJ2-2
abundance: -
v_gene: TRBV4-1

CDR3nt: TGTGCCTGGGGCCGCCTGGGCAATTCACCCCTCCACTTT
CDR3aa: CAWGRLGNSPLHF
d_gene: -
j_gene: TRBJ1-6
abundance: few
v_gene: TRBV30

CDR3nt: TGCGCCAGCAGCTTGGCCGGGACAGCTAACACAGATACGCAGTATTTT
CDR3aa: CASSLAGTANTDTQYF
d_gene: TRBD1
j_gene: TRBJ2-3
abundance: once
v_gene: TRBV5-1

CDR3nt: TGTGCCAGCAGTCAAGGACAGGGTGGCGCAGCTTTCTTT
CDR3aa: CASSQGQGGAAFF
d_gene: TRBD1
j_gene: TRBJ1-1
abundance: -
v_gene: TRBV28

CDR3nt: TGTGCCAGTAGTATCGGGGGGGCGTACGAGCAGTACTTC
CDR3aa: CASSIGGAYEQYF
d_gene: TRBD2
j_gene: TRBJ2-7
abundance: once
v_gene: TRBV19

CDR3nt: TGTGCCAGCAGTGAAGAGGGATCATGGGGGAACACTGAAGCTTTCTTT
CDR3aa: CASSEEGSWGNTEAFF
d_gene: -
j_gene: TRBJ1-1
abundance: once
v_gene: TRBV6-1

CDR3nt: TGTGCCTGTGACAGGGGAGGAGGTGAAGCTTTCTTT
CDR3aa: CACDRGGGEAFF
d_gene: TRBD1
j_gene: TRBJ1-1
abundance: -
v_gene: TRBV30

CDR3nt: TGCGCCAGCAATGAGGGAGGGTATGGCTACACCTTC
CDR3aa: CASNEGGYGYTF
d_gene: -
j_gene: TRBJ1-2
abundance: -
v_gene: TRBV5-1

CDR3nt: TGTGCCAGCAGCTTCCAAGAGACCCAGTACTTC
CDR3aa: CASSFQETQYF
d_gene: -
j_gene: TRBJ2-5
abundance: -
v_gene: TRBV7-9

CDR3nt: TGTGCCAGCAGCAAAGGTCAAGGTGTAGCCTATATGAACACTGAAGCTTTCTTT
CDR3aa: CASSKGQGVAYMNTEAFF
d_gene: -
j_gene: TRBJ1-1
abundance: -
v_gene: TRBV21-1

CDR3nt: TGTGCCAGCAGCAAAACAGGGGTAGACACCGGGGAGCTGTTTTTT
CDR3aa: CASSKTGVDTGELFF
d_gene: TRBD1
j_gene: TRBJ2-2
abundance: -
v_gene: TRBV11-2

CDR3nt: TGTGCCAGCAGCTCACAGGGGGACCAAGAGACCCAGTACTTC
CDR3aa: CASSSQGDQETQYF
d_gene: TRBD1
j_gene: TRBJ2-5
abundance: -
v_gene: TRBV7-8

CDR3nt: TGTGCCAGCTGCTTAATGGGGAACACCATATATTTT
CDR3aa: CASCLMGNTIYF
d_gene: -
j_gene: TRBJ1-3
abundance: -
v_gene: TRBV28

CDR3nt: TGTGCCAGCAGACAGGGTGGCACAGATACGCAGTATTTT
CDR3aa: CASRQGGTDTQYF
d_gene: -
j_gene: TRBJ2-3
abundance: -
v_gene: TRBV12-3/TRBV12-4

CDR3nt: TGTGCCAGCAGCCCCCTGGGGGGGAGGGATACGCAGTATTTT
CDR3aa: CASSPLGGRDTQYF
d_gene: TRBD2
j_gene: TRBJ2-3
abundance: -
v_gene: TRBV3-1/TRBV3-2

CDR3nt: TGTGCCTGGGATCGGGGGGCCAGAGATACGCAGTATTTT
CDR3aa: CAWDRGARDTQYF
d_gene: -
j_gene: TRBJ2-3
abundance: -
v_gene: TRBV30

CDR3nt: TGTGCCACCAGCAGAATTGGGACGGCGAACACTGAAGCTTTCTTT
CDR3aa: CATSRIGTANTEAFF
d_gene: -
j_gene: TRBJ1-1
abundance: few
v_gene: TRBV15

CDR3nt: TGCAGTGCTAGTGGTGGGGAAGAGACCCAGTACTTC
CDR3aa: CSASGGEETQYF
d_gene: -
j_gene: TRBJ2-5
abundance: -
v_gene: TRBV20-1

CDR3nt: TGTGCCAGCAGTGAAGGGGGCGGAAGGTCCTATGGCTACACCTTC
CDR3aa: CASSEGGGRSYGYTF
d_gene: TRBD1
j_gene: TRBJ1-2
abundance: few
v_gene: TRBV28

CDR3nt: TGTGCCAGCAGCCTCGAAGGGGGCGGGAAAGCCTACGAGCAGTACTTC
CDR3aa: CASSLEGGGKAYEQYF
d_gene: -
j_gene: TRBJ2-7
abundance: -
v_gene: TRBV7-9

CDR3nt: TGTGCCAGTAAGGGGTTAGGGAATCAGCCCCAGCATTTT
CDR3aa: CASKGLGNQPQHF
d_gene: -
j_gene: TRBJ1-5
abundance: -
v_gene: TRBV28

CDR3nt: TGTGCCAGCAGGGCCCAGACACAGAGTGATCAGCCCCAGCATTTT
CDR3aa: CASRAQTQSDQPQHF
d_gene: -
j_gene: TRBJ1-5
abundance: -
v_gene: TRBV6-5

CDR3nt: TGTGCCAGCAGTTTATCGGTCCCGGGGGGGAAGGGCTCTGGAAACACCATATATTTT
CDR3aa: CASSLSVPGGKGSGNTIYF
d_gene: -
j_gene: TRBJ1-3
abundance: -
v_gene: TRBV27

CDR3nt: TGTGCCAGCAGTGTCGCTTGGACAGGGAAGGTCCCTGAAGCTTTCTTT
CDR3aa: CASSVAWTGKVPEAFF
d_gene: TRBD1
j_gene: TRBJ1-1
abundance: -
v_gene: TRBV28

CDR3nt: TGTGCCTGGAGTGTACGAACAGGGGGTACTTCACCCCTCCACTTT
CDR3aa: CAWSVRTGGTSPLHF
d_gene: TRBD1
j_gene: TRBJ1-6
abundance: -
v_gene: TRBV30

CDR3nt: TGTGCCAGTAGCAAGGGGACAGCAGACTATGGCTACACCTTC
CDR3aa: CASSKGTADYGYTF
d_gene: TRBD1
j_gene: TRBJ1-2
abundance: -
v_gene: TRBV19

CDR3nt: TGCAGTGCCAGTCCAGCGGGGACCTACGAGCAGTACTTC
CDR3aa: CSASPAGTYEQYF
d_gene: TRBD2
j_gene: TRBJ2-7
abundance: -
v_gene: TRBV20-1

CDR3nt: TGTGCCAGCAGAGCTGATCGGCCAGTCCGGGGAGAGACCCAGTACTTC
CDR3aa: CASRADRPVRGETQYF
d_gene: -
j_gene: TRBJ2-5
abundance: -
v_gene: TRBV7-9

CDR3nt: TGTGCCAGCAGCTCACGGCAGGGACAGCCCTACGAGCAGTACTTC
CDR3aa: CASSSRQGQPYEQYF
d_gene: TRBD1
j_gene: TRBJ2-7
abundance: -
v_gene: TRBV5-4

CDR3nt: TGTGCCAGCAGCCAAGTGGCCAGCGGGGGGAACGAGCAGTACTTC
CDR3aa: CASSQVASGGNEQYF
d_gene: TRBD2
j_gene: TRBJ2-7
abundance: -
v_gene: TRBV3-1/TRBV3-2

CDR3nt: TGTGCCAGCAGTAACAGGGTCGGCAATCAGCCCCAGCATTTT
CDR3aa: CASSNRVGNQPQHF
d_gene: -
j_gene: TRBJ1-5
abundance: -
v_gene: TRBV6-6

CDR3nt: TGTGCCAGCTCACCGTCGGGGCGGGGGTTCGACGAGCAGTACTTC
CDR3aa: CASSPSGRGFDEQYF
d_gene: TRBD2
j_gene: TRBJ2-7
abundance: -
v_gene: TRBV18

CDR3nt: TGTGCCAGCAGTGAACAGGGGAACACTGAAGCTTTCTTT
CDR3aa: CASSEQGNTEAFF
d_gene: -
j_gene: TRBJ1-1
abundance: -
v_gene: TRBV2

CDR3nt: TGCGCCAGCAGCACGGGGTCCTTAACCGATGAAAAACTGTTTTTT
CDR3aa: CASSTGSLTDEKLFF
d_gene: -
j_gene: TRBJ1-4
abundance: once
v_gene: TRBV5-1

CDR3nt: TGTGCCAGCAGCGAGACAGGGAGCCAAGAGACCCAGTACTTC
CDR3aa: CASSETGSQETQYF
d_gene: TRBD1
j_gene: TRBJ2-5
abundance: -
v_gene: TRBV11-2

CDR3nt: TGTGCCAGCAGTTTAGTGGGGTCCGGGGAGCTGTTTTTT
CDR3aa: CASSLVGSGELFF
d_gene: -
j_gene: TRBJ2-2
abundance: -
v_gene: TRBV12-3/TRBV12-4

CDR3nt: TGTGCCATCAGGTGGGGCGATGAGCAGTTCTTC
CDR3aa: CAIRWGDEQFF
d_gene: -
j_gene: TRBJ2-1
abundance: -
v_gene: TRBV10-3

CDR3nt: TGTGCCAGCAGTTACTCGCTAGCGGGGGGGTACAATGAGCAGTTCTTC
CDR3aa: CASSYSLAGGYNEQFF
d_gene: TRBD2
j_gene: TRBJ2-1
abundance: -
v_gene: TRBV6-5

CDR3nt: TGTGCCAGCGGGACCCGTGGCCCCTACGAGCAGTACTTC
CDR3aa: CASGTRGPYEQYF
d_gene: -
j_gene: TRBJ2-7
abundance: -
v_gene: TRBV28

CDR3nt: TGTGCCAGCAGTTTGGTGGGGAGCTCCTACAATGAGCAGTTCTTC
CDR3aa: CASSLVGSSYNEQFF
d_gene: -
j_gene: TRBJ2-1
abundance: -
v_gene: TRBV28

CDR3nt: TGTGCCAGCAGCCAAGGACTAGCGGGGGGCCCCACAGATACGCAGTATTTT
CDR3aa: CASSQGLAGGPTDTQYF
d_gene: TRBD2
j_gene: TRBJ2-3
abundance: -
v_gene: TRBV3-1/TRBV3-2

CDR3nt: TGTGCCATCAGTGACTCTGGTCGGGCGAACACTGAAGCTTTCTTT
CDR3aa: CAISDSGRANTEAFF
d_gene: -
j_gene: TRBJ1-1
abundance: -
v_gene: TRBV10-3